The 19 T cell receptor beta chains given below trace back to one sample, sequenced in a study of read filtering for tumor transcriptome and immune sequencing. From 300 to 400 ng of RNA, a library with molecular barcoded alpha/delta and beta/gamma adaptors was made. TCRdb processed the reads anew with MiXCR; each CDR3 protein has one entry. Counted here are tens of thousands of distinct CDR3 sequences, approximately 18% occurring once; the ten biggest clones make up less than 20%. The sequenced material came from a population of CD138-negative cells sorted from bone marrow. Receptors originate from a donor at least 40 years old with multiple myeloma.

This clonotype is labeled medium-sized (0.01 to 0.1%). The chain joins TRBV7-2 to TRBJ1-1; a weak D match, TRBD1 (5 bases). The V and J ends lost 5 bases and 2 bases respectively, with 12 bases between them. Germline V lookup: CDR1 SGHTA, CDR2 FQGNSA. The CDR3 sequence is 14 residues long. CDR3 coding DNA: TGTGCCAGCAGCCCCCGACAGACTAACACTGAAGCTTTCTTT. Translating it yields CASSPRQTNTEAFF. Supplemented by reference TRBV7-2 and TRBJ1-1, the full variable domain reads GAGVSQSPSNKVTEKGKDVELRCDPISGHTALYWYRQSLGQGLEFLIYFQGNSAPDKSGLPSDRFSAERTGGSVSTLTIQRTQQEDSAVYLCASSPRQTNTEAFFGQGTRLTVV.

This clonotype appeared once. A read error may be the cause here, since a much bigger clone is one base away. The J gene is TRBJ2-1, the V gene TRBV6-2 or TRBV6-3; TRBD2 matches at 8 bases. The CDR3 runs 14 residues. V gave up 6 bases and J gave up 12 bases; unmatched junction bases: 13. The germline V gene encodes CDR1 MNHEY and CDR2 SVGEGT. CDR3 coding DNA: TGTGCCAGCAGAAAAAGCGGGAGAGGGGATGTGCAGTTCTTC. Protein product: CASRKSGRGDVQFF.

This clonotype has a single count. A much larger clone sits a single nucleotide away, making a read error possible. It is likely a read error, because the conserved phenylalanine at the end of the CDR3 is missing. The chain employs TRBV19 and TRBJ1-5; 12 bases agree with TRBD1. With V trimmed by 8 bases and J by 7 bases, 9 bases remained unmatched. The CDR3 is made up of 15 amino acids. The germline V gene has CDR1 LNHDA and CDR2 SQIVND (reference sequence). The CDR3 loop reads CASWDRGRGRQPQHL. The CDR3, as DNA: TGTGCCAGTTGGGACAGGGGGCGGGGAAGACAGCCCCAGCATCTT.

This clonotype was seen more than once but under ten times. Possible read error: a much larger clone is one base away. The chain uses TRBV24-1 and TRBJ2-1; D perhaps matches TRBD2 (7 bases). CDR1 and CDR2 from the germline V gene are KGHDR and SFDVKD. The V end lost 1 base, the J end lost 8 bases, and 14 bases lay between the germline ends. The CDR3 is made up of 15 amino acids. The CDR3 is CATSDFSGGQHEQFF. CDR3 coding DNA: TGTGCCACCAGTGATTTTTCCGGGGGGCAACATGAGCAGTTCTTC.

This clonotype was seen ten or more times. The V gene is TRBV7-9, the J gene TRBJ1-4; D gene ambiguous. V was cut by 10 bases and J by 4 bases, with 13 bases left in between. The CDR3 length is 13 residues. Germline V gene sequence: CDR1 SEHNR, CDR2 FQNEAQ (reference sequence). CDR3 nucleotides: TGTGCCATAGGAGGTCTCGATAATGAAAAACTGTTTTTT. Protein product: CAIGGLDNEKLFF.

There are many counts of this clonotype. The chain uses TRBV28 and TRBJ2-3, with D hard to call. The CDR3 contains 17 residues. Trimming stripped 5 bases from V and 2 bases from J, with 20 bases between. Germline V CDR1 and CDR2: MDHEN, SYDVKM. CDR3 sequence reads: CASSPLPQLRNTDTQYF. CDR3 sequence (DNA): TGTGCCAGCAGTCCCCTCCCACAGCTAAGGAACACAGATACGCAGTATTTT.

The chain is built from TRBV4-1 and TRBJ1-1; D gene uncertain. Looked up from germline, CDR1 is MGHRA and CDR2 is YSYEKL. Trimming pared 0 bases from V and 7 bases from J, leaving 15 bases between. The CDR3 spans 15 residues. CDR3 coding DNA: TGCGCCAGCAGCCAAGATTGGGGTGGACGGGATGAAGCTTTCTTT. This gives the protein CASSQDWGGRDEAFF.

In its sample, this clonotype was seen many times. The chain recombines TRBV6-2 or TRBV6-3 with TRBJ2-1; TRBD1 might be the D (6 bases). V was trimmed by 2 bases and J by 9 bases, leaving 17 bases between them. The germline V gene has CDR1 MNHEY and CDR2 SVGEGT. The CDR3 is made up of 15 amino acids. The CDR3 DNA sequence: TGTGCCAGCAGTTACGGCAGGGGACGTAGGAGTGAGCAGTTCTTC. Its translation is CASSYGRGRRSEQFF.

Here the CDR3 reads CSGVSGGSYNEQFF. The CDR3 nucleotides are TGCAGTGGTGTCAGCGGGGGCTCCTACAATGAGCAGTTCTTC. J is TRBJ2-1 and V is TRBV20-1, with 8 bases that match TRBD2. The CDR3 is 14 residues long. The junction had 5 bases not matched to a gene; V was cut back by 7 bases and J by 0 bases. Germline V gene sequence: CDR1 DFQATT, CDR2 SNEGSKA (reference sequence).

This clonotype turned up a few times. Given a much more abundant clone one base away, this may be a read error. The V call is TRBV29-1, the J call TRBJ2-2; 8 bases are a match to TRBD1. The germline V gene encodes CDR1 SQVTM and CDR2 ANQGSEA. CDR3 length equals 14 residues. CDR3 in amino acids: CSVGWTGNTGELSF. The CDR3 bases are TGCAGCGTTGGGTGGACAGGGAACACCGGGGAGCTGTCTTTT.

This clonotype was seen many times. V and J are TRBV12-3 or TRBV12-4 and TRBJ1-1, with a tentative D call TRBD1 (6 bases). The CDR3 runs to 13 residues. V lost 5 bases and J lost 2, with 9 bases in between. CDR3 sequence reads: CASSTTGNTEAFF. The CDR3 DNA sequence: TGTGCCAGCAGTACGACAGGCAACACTGAAGCTTTCTTT.

This clonotype was recorded at least ten times. This chain uses TRBV7-9 with TRBJ2-2; D uncertain. The CDR3 extends over 15 amino acids. Germline V gene sequence: CDR1 SEHNR, CDR2 FQNEAQ (reference sequence). The V and J ends lost 7 bases and 8 bases respectively, with 20 bases between them. The CDR3 reads CASTPPGYPGGELFF. The CDR3, as DNA: TGTGCCAGCACTCCACCCGGCTACCCGGGTGGGGAGCTGTTTTTT.

This clonotype has at least ten counts. The chain is built from TRBV5-1 and TRBJ1-1, with a tentative D call TRBD1 (5 bases). Germline V lookup: CDR1 SGHRS, CDR2 YFSETQ. V was cut by 4 bases and J by 3 bases, with 13 bases left in between. The CDR3 has 14 residues. CDR3 sequence: CASSRRGGDTEAFF. In DNA form, the CDR3 reads TGCGCCAGCAGCCGTAGGGGAGGCGACACTGAAGCTTTCTTT.

Within the sample, this clonotype is medium-sized. The germline gene is not matched at one end of the junction; a read error may be the cause. The chain has TRBV6-1 and TRBJ2-1; D gene uncertain. CDR1 and CDR2 from the germline V gene are MNHNS and SASEGT. CDR3 length: 11 amino acids. CDR3 amino acids: CASSGRNVQFF. The CDR3 DNA reads as TGTGCCAGCAGTGGGAGAAATGTGCAGTTCTTC.

This clonotype was seen ten or more times. The V call is TRBV23-1, the J call TRBJ2-6, with D unresolved. TRBV23-1 is flagged as an ORF with uncertain function. V was trimmed by 0 bases and J by 0 bases, leaving 6 bases between them. This CDR3 comprises 16 residues. The CDR3: CASSQSSISGANVLTF. The CDR3 nucleotides read TGCGCCAGCAGTCAATCGTCGATCTCTGGGGCCAACGTCCTGACTTTC.

This clonotype was recorded many times. The chain carries TRBV24-1 and TRBJ1-1; D not resolved. The V and J ends lost 3 bases and 0 bases respectively, with 4 bases between them. The CDR3 has 13 amino acids. Looked up from germline, CDR1 is KGHDR and CDR2 is SFDVKD. Written as DNA, the CDR3 is TGTGCCACCAGTGATGAGATGAACACTGAAGCTTTCTTT. The encoded protein is CATSDEMNTEAFF.

Of note for this clonotype: The CDR3 does not end in the conserved phenylalanine or tryptophan, so this is likely a read error. V and J are TRBV29-1 and TRBJ2-6; D is perhaps TRBD2 (6 bases). There are 13 residues in the CDR3. Germline CDR1 reads SQVTM; CDR2 reads ANQGSEA. For the CDR3, the DNA is TGCAGCGTTCGGGACTCTGGGGCCATCGTCCTGACTTTA. Translated, it gives CSVRDSGAIVLTL.

This clonotype was counted ten times or more. This chain uses TRBV3-1 with TRBJ1-5; no definite D call. V lost 4 bases, J lost 0 bases, and 7 bases lay in between. Germline V lookup: CDR1 LGHDT, CDR2 YNNKEL (reference sequence). The CDR3 runs to 14 residues. The DNA of the CDR3 is TGTGCCAGCAGCCGAGGTCATAGCAATCAGCCCCAGCATTTT. Its translation is CASSRGHSNQPQHF.

Ten or more counts support this clonotype. The chain is built from TRBV20-1 and TRBJ2-7; TRBD1 aligns across 7 bases. The CDR3 extends over 13 amino acids. V shed 6 bases, J shed 3 bases, and the junction held 8 bases outside the gene matches. Looked up from germline, CDR1 is DFQATT and CDR2 is SNEGSKA (reference sequence). The CDR3 bases are TGCAGTGCCGATAAGGGGGCGAGCTACGAGCAGTACTTC. It specifies CSADKGASYEQYF.